The 27 T cell receptor beta chains presented below share a single source sample, sequenced in a study of blood T cells in healthy people across ages. Together with a sample-barcoded 5' primer, a J-beta primer mix was included in a second PCR lasting about 6 to 11 cycles. One entry per CDR3 protein, called by TCRdb with MiXCR from the 5' RACE reads. Of around 520,000 distinct CDR3 sequences in the sample, roughly a quarter were seen once. These data were also filed under a second study, of T cells of mothers and their children.

Sequencing was done on a sample of blood. The receptor set was obtained from a boy younger than 10 in good health.

The gene calls are TRBV7-9 and TRBJ2-5; 9 bases match TRBD2. The CDR3 runs 15 residues. Trimming cost V 5 bases and J 2 bases; bases outside gene matches: 6. Germline assignment: CDR1 SEHNR and CDR2 FQNEAQ (reference sequence). The chain's CDR3 is CASSANLAGQETQYF. The CDR3 DNA is TGTGCCAGCAGCGCAAACCTAGCGGGGCAAGAGACCCAGTACTTC.

This clonotype was seen a few times. The gene calls are TRBV10-3 and TRBJ2-7, with 7 bases that match TRBD1. J was trimmed by 0 bases and V by 5 bases; bases with no gene match: 1. The CDR3 loop spans 13 amino acids. Germline V gene sequence: CDR1 ENHRY, CDR2 SYGVKD. The CDR3 bases are TGTGCCATCAGTCCAGGGGGCTCCTACGAGCAGTACTTC. Translated: CAISPGGSYEQYF.

This clonotype was seen more than once but under ten times. The chain uses TRBV12-3 or TRBV12-4 and TRBJ1-5; D is undetermined. The CDR3 consists of 17 residues. The V gene lost 2 bases and the J gene lost 0 bases, with 14 bases spanning the gap. CDR3 DNA: TGTGCCAGCAGTTTATTCGAGTACAGCGATAGCAATCAGCCCCAGCATTTT. Translating it yields CASSLFEYSDSNQPQHF.

The chain couples TRBV10-3 to TRBJ2-3; D perhaps matches TRBD1 (5 bases). CDR1 and CDR2 from the germline V gene are ENHRY and SYGVKD. The CDR3 contains 15 residues. The V end was cut by 10 bases, the J end by 4 bases, with 21 bases between. The CDR3 nucleotides read TGTGCCACGGCATCTTCCGGCGGCAGGGCAGATACGCAGTATTTT. This codes for CATASSGGRADTQYF.

This clonotype was observed a few times. V gene TRBV11-2 combines with J gene TRBJ2-3; no firm D call. Germline V gene lookup returns CDR1 SGHAT and CDR2 FQNNGV. The CDR3 sequence is 15 residues long. With 5 bases removed from V and 1 base from J, the gap between germline ends came to 13 bases. The CDR3 here is CASSQGPFRTDTQYF. CDR3 coding DNA: TGTGCCAGCAGCCAAGGACCATTTCGCACAGATACGCAGTATTTT.

The chain is built from TRBV16 and TRBJ2-5; 7 bases line up with TRBD1. The J call may not be correct, given that the DNA end is closer to TRBJ2-7. CDR1 and CDR2 (germline): KGHSY, FQNENV. This CDR3 is 14 amino acids long. Here the CDR3 DNA reads TGTGCCAGCAGCCGACAGGGATTCACCTACGAGCAGTACTTC. Amino acids: CASSRQGFTYEQYF.

This sequence joins TRBV7-3 and TRBJ1-4; weak D call: TRBD1 (6 bases). Trimming removed 5 bases at V and 7 bases at J, with 20 bases between. Germline loops: CDR1 SGHTA, CDR2 FQGTGA. CDR3 length: 16 amino acids. The CDR3 bases are TGTGCCAGCAGCACTCGAACAGGGTTGGCGAGTGAAAAACTGTTTTTT. Translation: CASSTRTGLASEKLFF.

The table lists this clonotype with a few counts. This sequence joins TRBV27 and TRBJ1-1, with a possible D match to TRBD1 (6 bases). Germline lookup yields CDR1 MNHEY and CDR2 SMNVEV (reference sequence). V lost 2 bases and J lost 8, with 15 bases in between. CDR3 length: 14 residues. CDR3 coding DNA: TGTGCCAGCAGTTTACGGGGGCCCCCGAGGGAAGCTTTCTTT. As protein: CASSLRGPPREAFF.

This rearrangement joins TRBV7-2 to TRBJ2-3; 7 bases align to TRBD2. V trimming: 6 bases; J trimming: 9 bases; junction bases outside the gene matches: 15. Germline loops: CDR1 SGHTA, CDR2 FQGNSA. The CDR3 runs 15 residues. The CDR3: CASSSRSGGRVTQYF. CDR3 nucleotide sequence: TGTGCCAGCAGTTCTAGGAGTGGCGGGAGAGTCACGCAGTATTTT. The complete variable domain, with remaining parts taken from reference TRBV7-2 and TRBJ2-3, reads GAGVSQSPSNKVTEKGKDVELRCDPISGHTALYWYRQSLGQGLEFLIYFQGNSAPDKSGLPSDRFSAERTGGSVSTLTIQRTQQEDSAVYLCASSSRSGGRVTQYFGPGTRLTVL.

V and J are TRBV2 and TRBJ2-7; either TRBD1 or TRBD2 may fit D (5 bases each). The germline V and J ends were trimmed by 8 bases and 3 bases, with 17 bases remaining between them. Germline assignment: CDR1 SNHLY and CDR2 FYNNEI. The CDR3 has 14 amino acids. The CDR3 nucleotides read TGTGCCAGCGGGGGTACAAGGGCTAGCTACGAGCAGTACTTC. Residues: CASGGTRASYEQYF.

This clonotype turned up a few times. The chain uses TRBV4-1 and TRBJ2-7, with 7 bases fitting TRBD1. Trimming cost V 2 bases and J 4 bases; bases outside gene matches: 11. The CDR3 contains 16 residues. Germline values: CDR1 MGHRA, CDR2 YSYEKL. The CDR3 loop is CASSQLEGANSYEQYF. The CDR3 DNA reads as TGCGCCAGCAGCCAACTAGAGGGGGCAAATAGTTACGAGCAGTACTTC.

To note about this clonotype: An end of the junction does not agree with germline; a read error may underlie this. The V call is TRBV7-3, the J call TRBJ2-1, with D perhaps being TRBD1 or TRBD2 (5 bases each). Germline lookup yields CDR1 SGHTA and CDR2 FQGTGA. The CDR3 sequence is 9 residues long. CDR3 coding DNA: TGTGCCAGCAGCCCCCGGGACCCTTTC. Amino acid sequence: CASSPRDPF.

This chain uses TRBV10-2 with TRBJ2-5; 12 bases fit TRBD2. The CDR3 extends over 16 amino acids. Germline V gene sequence: CDR1 WSHSY, CDR2 SAAADI. V lost 5 bases, J lost 0 bases, and 4 bases stayed unmatched. Here the CDR3 reads CASSRTSGEYQETQYF. DNA of the CDR3: TGCGCCAGCAGTCGGACTAGCGGGGAGTACCAAGAGACCCAGTACTTC.

The chain recombines TRBV19 with TRBJ1-4; no clear D gene. Germline V gene data show CDR1 as LNHDA and CDR2 as SQIVND (reference sequence). V lost 3 bases to trimming and J lost 6 bases, with 14 bases between them. The CDR3 is 15 residues long. The CDR3 is CASSIQDPRDEKLFF. For the CDR3, the DNA is TGTGCCAGTAGTATCCAGGACCCGAGGGATGAAAAACTGTTTTTT.

CDR3 in DNA: TGCGCCAGCAGCCGTGGGCAGGGTGACCAACTTAACTATGGCTACACCTTC. It is translated as CASSRGQGDQLNYGYTF. The chain joins TRBV4-1 to TRBJ1-2, with D possibly TRBD1 on 5 matching bases. The germline gives CDR1 MGHRA, CDR2 YSYEKL. The CDR3 runs 17 residues. V lost 4 bases to trimming and J lost 1 base, with 19 bases between them.

The chain combines TRBV4-3 with TRBJ2-1; D remains unclear. Trimming removed 0 bases from V and 0 bases from J, with 6 bases in between. Germline V gene sequence: CDR1 LGHNA, CDR2 YSLEER. The CDR3 covers 15 residues. The CDR3 coding sequence is TGCGCCAGCAGCCAAGATCGGAGCTCCTACAATGAGCAGTTCTTC. Residues: CASSQDRSSYNEQFF.

This rearrangement joins TRBV11-2 to TRBJ2-2; 10 bases align to TRBD1. The CDR3 has 16 residues. CDR1 is SGHAT, CDR2 FQNNGV, per germline. V dropped 5 bases and J dropped 4; count of bases not matched to a gene: 7. Written as DNA, the CDR3 is TGTGCCAGCAGCCTGCGGGACAGGGGCCCCACCGGGGAGCTGTTTTTT. It codes for CASSLRDRGPTGELFF.

There are a few counts of this clonotype. V is TRBV12-3 or TRBV12-4 and J is TRBJ2-7; TRBD2 might be the D (5 bases). The V gene lost 6 bases and the J gene lost 4 bases, with 13 bases spanning the gap. The CDR3 sequence is 13 residues long. For the CDR3, the DNA is TGTGCCAGCAGGTCTAGCACCGATTACGAGCAGTACTTC. This codes for CASRSSTDYEQYF.

This clonotype has only a few counts. This chain links TRBV14 with TRBJ2-7; tentative D call: TRBD1 (6 bases). Trimming pared 0 bases from V and 2 bases from J, leaving 14 bases between. The CDR3 is 16 amino acids. Looked up from germline, CDR1 is SGHDN and CDR2 is FVKESK. The CDR3 coding sequence is TGTGCCAGCAGCCAAGAATGGCGGGCAGGGGCCTACGAGCAGTACTTC. Its protein product is CASSQEWRAGAYEQYF.

This clonotype was seen a few times. The chain joins TRBV9 to TRBJ2-7; no clear D. Between the trimmed V and J ends, which lost 0 bases and 3 bases, there was a span of 13 bases. There are 15 residues in the CDR3. Germline V gene data show CDR1 as SGDLS and CDR2 as YYNGEE. CDR3 in amino acids: CASSVGQDVDYEQYF. CDR3 DNA: TGTGCCAGCAGCGTAGGGCAGGACGTCGACTACGAGCAGTACTTC.

The V call is TRBV2, the J call TRBJ2-7; D gene ambiguous. The J call is in doubt because the DNA end fits TRBJ2-5 better. CDR3 length: 11 amino acids. CDR1 and CDR2 from the germline V gene are SNHLY and FYNNEI. The CDR3: CASNLQETQYF. As DNA, the CDR3 is TGTGCCAGCAATCTCCAAGAGACCCAGTACTTC.

V gene TRBV27 combines with J gene TRBJ2-7; D uncertain. Trimming shortened V by 5 bases and J by 7 bases, and 18 bases separated the two germline ends. CDR1 is MNHEY, CDR2 SMNVEV, per germline (reference sequence). This CDR3 has 14 amino acids. CDR3 sequence reads: CASSPTARTGEQYF. CDR3 in DNA: TGTGCCAGCAGTCCCACTGCGAGAACCGGGGAGCAGTACTTC.

This clonotype showed up just a few times. This rearrangement joins TRBV9 to TRBJ2-1; no clear D. The tail of the sequence fits TRBJ2-5 better, so the J call may be wrong. The CDR3 totals 13 residues. Germline CDR1 SGDLS, CDR2 YYNGEE. This chain's CDR3 is CASSGVPFETQYF. The CDR3 coding sequence is TGTGCCAGCAGCGGAGTCCCATTCGAGACCCAGTACTTC.

This clonotype was seen a handful of times. The rearrangement links TRBV6-5 to TRBJ2-5; the D gene is possibly TRBD1 (6 bases). The CDR3 spans 16 residues. CDR1 is MNHEY and CDR2 is SVGAGI in the germline V gene. Trimming stripped 0 bases from V and 2 bases from J, with 13 bases between. DNA of the CDR3: TGTGCCAGCAGTTACTCGTCGAGGACAGTTCAAGAGACCCAGTACTTC. It is translated as CASSYSSRTVQETQYF.

A word on this clonotype: A read error may account for a junction end that differs from germline. The genes are TRBV5-5 and TRBJ2-2; D might be TRBD1 (5 bases). Germline CDR1 reads SGHKS; CDR2 reads YYEKEE (reference sequence). The CDR3 covers 15 residues. The CDR3 region is CASSLDTLSTGELFF. The CDR3 DNA reads as TGTGCCAGCAGTTTGGACACCCTATCGACCGGGGAGCTGTTTTTT.

The chain uses TRBV27 and TRBJ2-4; 7 bases map to TRBD2. Looked up from germline, CDR1 is MNHEY and CDR2 is SMNVEV (reference sequence). The CDR3 loop spans 16 amino acids. The V and J ends lost 2 bases and 0 bases, in that order; junction bases with no gene match: 4. The CDR3 is CASSLTGEGAKNIQYF. Written as DNA, the CDR3 is TGTGCCAGCAGTTTAACCGGGGAGGGAGCCAAAAACATTCAGTACTTC.

The V and J genes are TRBV7-9 and TRBJ1-4, with D possibly TRBD1 on 6 matching bases. Germline CDR1 and CDR2: SEHNR and FQNEAQ (reference sequence). CDR3 length: 15 amino acids. V lost 5 bases and J lost 8, with 18 bases in between. The CDR3 region is CASSLQRGGPEKLFF. In DNA, the CDR3 is TGTGCCAGCAGCCTTCAGAGAGGGGGGCCGGAAAAACTGTTTTTT.